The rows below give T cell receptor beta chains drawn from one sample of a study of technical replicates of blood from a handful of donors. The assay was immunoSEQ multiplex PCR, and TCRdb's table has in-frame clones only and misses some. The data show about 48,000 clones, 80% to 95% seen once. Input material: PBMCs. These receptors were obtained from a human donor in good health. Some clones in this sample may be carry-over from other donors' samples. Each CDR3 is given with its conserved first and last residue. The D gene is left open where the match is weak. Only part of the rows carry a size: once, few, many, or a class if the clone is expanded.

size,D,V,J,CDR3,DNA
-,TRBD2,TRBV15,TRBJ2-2,CATSRGSGRATGELFF,TGTGCCACCAGCAGAGGTAGCGGGAGGGCGACCGGGGAGCTGTTTTTT
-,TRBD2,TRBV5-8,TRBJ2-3,CASSLGQRGTTDTQYF,TGTGCCAGCAGCTTGGGACAGCGGGGGACGACAGATACGCAGTATTTT
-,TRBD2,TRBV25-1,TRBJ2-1,CASRNTGLAGAREQFF,TGTGCCAGCAGAAATACGGGACTAGCGGGAGCTCGGGAGCAGTTCTTC
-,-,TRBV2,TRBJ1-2,CASSTLEQKGGGYTF,TGTGCCAGCAGTACCCTTGAACAGAAAGGGGGTGGCTACACCTTC
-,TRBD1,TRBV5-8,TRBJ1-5,CASSSKTGLGRQPQHF,TGTGCCAGCAGCTCAAAGACAGGGTTGGGTCGTCAGCCCCAGCATTTT
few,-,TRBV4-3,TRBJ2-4,CASSQAMGLTKNIQYF,TGCGCCAGCAGCCAAGCGATGGGGCTAACCAAAAACATTCAGTACTTC
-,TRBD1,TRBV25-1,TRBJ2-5,CASSEPDRLGETQYF,TGTGCCAGCAGTGAACCGGACAGGCTGGGAGAGACCCAGTACTTC
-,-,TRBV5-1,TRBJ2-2,CASSLVPSGTGELFF,TGCGCCAGCAGCTTGGTCCCCTCGGGCACCGGGGAGCTGTTTTTT
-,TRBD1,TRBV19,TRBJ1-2,CASRTRQGAWYGYTF,TGTGCCAGTAGGACCAGACAGGGGGCGTGGTATGGCTACACCTTC
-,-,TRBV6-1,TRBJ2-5,CASSEPLRGWETQYF,TGTGCCAGCAGTGAACCTTTGCGGGGATGGGAGACCCAGTACTTC
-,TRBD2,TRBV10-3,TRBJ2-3,CAISGPRLAGVSDTQYF,TGTGCCATCAGTGGTCCTCGACTAGCGGGAGTGTCAGATACGCAGTATTTT
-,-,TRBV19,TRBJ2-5,CASSFVRGSARETQYF,TGTGCCAGTAGCTTTGTTAGGGGAAGTGCTCGGGAGACCCAGTACTTC
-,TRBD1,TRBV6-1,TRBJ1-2,CASSERGQGGSRYGYTF,TGTGCCAGCAGTGAAAGAGGACAGGGGGGGAGTCGCTATGGCTACACCTTC
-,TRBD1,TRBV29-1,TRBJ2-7,CSVRDRASNEQYF,TGCAGCGTCCGGGACAGGGCTTCGAACGAGCAGTACTTC
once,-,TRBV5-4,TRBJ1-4,CASSLAETARPEKLFF,TGTGCCAGCAGCTTGGCCGAGACAGCTCGCCCTGAAAAACTGTTTTTT
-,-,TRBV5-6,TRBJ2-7,CASNLLESDKAYEQYF,TGTGCCAGCAACCTTCTTGAGTCGGACAAAGCCTACGAGCAGTACTTC
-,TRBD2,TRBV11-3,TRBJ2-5,CASSLGLGGSETQYF,TGTGCCAGCAGCTTAGGCCTCGGGGGGAGCGAGACCCAGTACTTC
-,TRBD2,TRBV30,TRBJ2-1,CAWSGTSGPLGEQFF,TGTGCCTGGAGCGGGACTAGCGGACCTCTGGGAGAGCAGTTCTTC
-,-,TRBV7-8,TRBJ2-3,CASSPLGDGTDTQYF,TGTGCCAGCAGCCCATTAGGGGATGGCACAGATACGCAGTATTTT
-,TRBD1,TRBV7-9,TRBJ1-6,CASRPTGTDNSPLHF,TGTGCCAGCAGACCCACCGGGACAGATAATTCACCCCTCCACTTT
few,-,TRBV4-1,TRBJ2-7,CASSQVPRSSYEQYF,TGCGCCAGCAGCCAAGTCCCCCGGAGCTCCTACGAGCAGTACTTC
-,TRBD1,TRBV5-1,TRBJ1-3,CASSLTPTGLSGNTIYF,TGCGCCAGCAGCTTGACCCCGACAGGGCTCTCTGGAAACACCATATATTTT
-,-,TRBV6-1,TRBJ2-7,CASSGEWGEQYF,TGTGCCAGCAGCGGGGAGTGGGGCGAGCAGTACTTC
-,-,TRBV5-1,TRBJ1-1,CASSPMTSTNTEAFF,TGCGCCAGCAGCCCGATGACATCTACTAACACTGAAGCTTTCTTT
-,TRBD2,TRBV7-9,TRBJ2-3,CASSRTSGSFSTDTQYF,TGTGCCAGCAGCCGGACTAGCGGGAGTTTTAGCACAGATACGCAGTATTTT
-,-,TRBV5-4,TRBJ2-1,CASSLDLANRRGNEQFF,TGTGCCAGCAGCTTGGATCTAGCTAATAGACGAGGCAATGAGCAGTTCTTC
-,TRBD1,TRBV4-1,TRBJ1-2,CASSQGLVGQGGGYTF,TGCGCCAGCAGCCAGGGACTTGTTGGACAGGGTGGCGGCTACACCTTC
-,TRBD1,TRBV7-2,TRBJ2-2,CASLIPWGRGSTGELFF,TGTGCCAGCCTGATCCCGTGGGGCAGGGGGAGCACCGGGGAGCTGTTTTTT
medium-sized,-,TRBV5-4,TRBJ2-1,CASSQAAGGYNEQFF,TGTGCCAGCAGTCAGGCCGCTGGGGGGTACAATGAGCAGTTCTTC
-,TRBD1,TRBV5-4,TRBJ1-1,CASSLEDRVGTEAFF,TGTGCCAGCAGCTTAGAGGACAGGGTAGGAACTGAAGCTTTCTTT
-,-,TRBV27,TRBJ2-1,CASNSPLGEQFF,TGTGCCAGCAACAGCCCCCTGGGTGAGCAGTTCTTC
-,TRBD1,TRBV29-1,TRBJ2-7,CSVEGQGGGEQYF,TGCAGCGTTGAAGGACAGGGGGGCGGCGAGCAGTACTTC
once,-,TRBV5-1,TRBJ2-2,CASSLGQGELFF,TGCGCCAGCAGCTTGGGGCAGGGGGAGCTGTTTTTT
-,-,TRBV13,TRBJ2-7,CASSLGVVSYEQYF,TGTGCCAGCAGCTTAGGAGTAGTCTCCTACGAGCAGTACTTC
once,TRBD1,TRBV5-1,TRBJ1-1,CASRRGDRRYTEAFF,TGCGCCAGCAGGCGAGGGGACAGGAGATACACTGAAGCTTTCTTT
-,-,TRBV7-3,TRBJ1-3,CASSLTGGQGTPLYF,TGTGCCAGCAGCTTAACTGGCGGTCAGGGCACACCTCTCTATTTT
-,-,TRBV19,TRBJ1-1,CASTKGLRNTEAFF,TGTGCCAGTACCAAGGGACTGAGGAACACTGAAGCTTTCTTT
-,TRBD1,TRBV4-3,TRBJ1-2,CASSQGDRDTYGYTF,TGCGCCAGCAGCCAGGGAGACAGGGATACCTATGGCTACACCTTC
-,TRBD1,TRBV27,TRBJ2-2,CASRHYPDREVGELFF,TGTGCCAGCAGACACTACCCCGACAGGGAAGTCGGGGAGCTGTTTTTT
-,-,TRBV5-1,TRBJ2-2,CASSLHRTNTGELFF,TGCGCCAGCAGCTTGCACAGGACGAACACCGGGGAGCTGTTTTTT
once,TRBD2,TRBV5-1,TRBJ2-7,CASRQLAGGNEQYF,TGCGCCAGCAGACAACTAGCGGGGGGCAACGAGCAGTACTTC
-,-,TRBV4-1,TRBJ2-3,CASSQVGVGTQYF,TGCGCCAGCAGCCAAGTAGGAGTCGGGACGCAGTATTTT
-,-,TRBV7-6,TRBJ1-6,CASSSGGEFSPLHF,TGTGCCAGCAGCTCGGGAGGGGAATTCTCACCCCTCCACTTT
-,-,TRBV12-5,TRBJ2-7,CASGREDEQYF,TGTGCTAGTGGACGCGAAGACGAGCAGTACTTC
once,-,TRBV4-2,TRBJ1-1,CASSHPETGMNTEAFF,TGTGCCAGCAGCCATCCCGAGACAGGAATGAACACTGAAGCTTTCTTT
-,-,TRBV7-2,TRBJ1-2,CASSLGSGVYGYTF,TGTGCCAGCAGCTTAGGGTCGGGAGTATATGGCTACACCTTC
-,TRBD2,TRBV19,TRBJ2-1,CASRTSGGGTYNEQFF,TGTGCCAGTAGGACTAGCGGGGGTGGGACCTACAATGAGCAGTTCTTC
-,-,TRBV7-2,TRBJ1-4,CASSKEEATNEKLFF,TGTGCCAGCAGCAAAGAGGAAGCAACTAATGAAAAACTGTTTTTT
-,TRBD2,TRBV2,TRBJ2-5,CASKGSGAWETQYF,TGTGCCAGCAAGGGTAGCGGGGCCTGGGAGACCCAGTACTTC
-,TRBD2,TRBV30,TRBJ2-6,CAATSVSGSSSGANVLTF,TGTGCCGCAACAAGCGTTAGCGGGTCTAGCTCTGGGGCCAACGTCCTGACTTTC
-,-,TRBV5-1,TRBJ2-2,CASSLGTAPSTGELFF,TGCGCCAGCAGCTTGGGGACTGCCCCGAGCACCGGGGAGCTGTTTTTT
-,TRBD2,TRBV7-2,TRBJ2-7,CASSEASGSSYEQYF,TGTGCCAGCAGCGAGGCTAGCGGGAGCTCCTACGAGCAGTACTTC
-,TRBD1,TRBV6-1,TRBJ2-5,CASTQSGGTETQYF,TGTGCCAGCACCCAATCAGGGGGCACAGAGACCCAGTACTTC
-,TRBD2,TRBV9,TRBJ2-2,CASSVRRERNTGELFF,TGTGCCAGCAGCGTAAGGCGGGAGAGGAACACCGGGGAGCTGTTTTTT
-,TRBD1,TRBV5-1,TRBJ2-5,CASTRQGDQETQYF,TGCGCCAGCACGAGACAGGGGGATCAAGAGACCCAGTACTTC